This T cell receptor beta chain was recovered during a study of T cells in Graves' hyperthyroidism and ophthalmopathy. About the study: Peripheral blood was acquired at first diagnosis, ahead of any therapy whatsoever.

Trimming pared 4 bases from V and 1 base from J, leaving 10 bases between. CDR1 and CDR2 from the germline V gene are ENHRY and SYGVKD. The CDR3 has 14 amino acids. Patients having uncontrolled infection, another autoimmune disease, pregnancy or lactation were not included. Amplification targeted TCR beta CDR3 regions from RNA transcripts. First-round RT-PCR targeting the TCR CDR3 was performed with the HTBI primer set. One entry per CDR3 protein, called by TCRdb with MiXCR from the multiplex PCR reads. The sample gives 300,000 to 450,000 distinct CDR3 sequences, approximately 15% of which show up once; 28% is in the top ten. This clonotype has ten or more counts.

V usage is TRBV10-3 and J usage is TRBJ1-1; D ambiguous. The origin of this receptor is a woman aged 18-30 years with Graves' hyperthyroidism that later progressed to Graves' ophthalmopathy. The sequenced material came from blood. The DNA of the CDR3 is TGTGCCATCAGTGGGAAGGACGCGAACACTGAAGCTTTCTTT. Translation gives CAISGKDANTEAFF.